These 3 T cell receptor beta chains were all obtained from the same sample, sequenced in a study of blood T cell repertoires in COVID-19. Profiling relied on immunoSEQ multiplex PCR, and the TCRdb table lists in-frame clones only, not all of them. The repertoire includes 150,000 to 200,000 clones, over 80% of them detected once, and 6% to 8.5% sits in the top ten. The sample was peripheral blood. These receptors were obtained from an older woman with COVID-19, enrolled during active disease.

This clone has a handful of counts. This rearrangement joins TRBV6-2 or TRBV6-3 to TRBJ1-3, with unresolved D. Germline loops: CDR1 MNHEY, CDR2 SVGEGT. The CDR3 contains 14 residues. Between the trimmed V and J ends, which lost 0 bases and 2 bases, there was a span of 5 bases. As DNA, the CDR3 is TGTGCCAGCAGTTACTCGACTCCTGGAAACACCATATATTTT. This encodes CASSYSTPGNTIYF.

The genes are TRBV20-1 and TRBJ2-7; unclear D gene. Per germline, CDR1 DFQATT and CDR2 SNEGSKA (reference sequence). This CDR3 has 11 amino acids. V was trimmed by 7 bases and J by 2 bases, leaving 9 bases between them. The DNA for the CDR3 is TGCAGTGTTGGTCCTACCTACGAGCAGTACTTC. Translating gives CSVGPTYEQYF.

The CDR3 here is CASSWDMNTEAFF. In nucleotides, the CDR3 is TGTGCCAGCAGCTGGGACATGAACACTGAAGCTTTCTTT. This rearrangement joins TRBV6-4 to TRBJ1-1, with a possible D match to TRBD1 (6 bases). The length of the CDR3 is 13 residues. The V end was cut by 6 bases, the J end by 0 bases, with 8 bases between. Germline CDR1 and CDR2: MRHNA and SNTAGT.